These 16 T cell receptor beta chains originate from one sample sequenced in a study of blood T cell repertoires in COVID-19. Data came from immunoSEQ multiplex PCR; TCRdb stores just in-frame clones and leaves some out. The sample lists 280,000 or so clones, over 75% seen once, with approximately 12% in the top ten. Material for sequencing was peripheral blood. Receptor source: a human donor in a cohort sampled during active COVID-19.

DNA for the CDR3: TGTGCCAGCAGTAAGGGGCCTGTTGAGGAAAAACTGTTTTTT. It is translated as CASSKGPVEEKLFF. This chain links TRBV28 with TRBJ1-4, with a weak D call TRBD1 (5 bases). The V and J ends lost 5 bases and 8 bases respectively, with 15 bases between them. The CDR3 loop spans 14 amino acids. Germline loops: CDR1 MDHEN, CDR2 SYDVKM.

The V call is TRBV2, the J call TRBJ2-1, with a possible D match to TRBD2 (6 bases). Germline CDR1 is SNHLY and CDR2 is FYNNEI. The CDR3 spans 14 residues. V gave up 2 bases and J gave up 3 bases, with 8 bases separating them. The CDR3 protein is CASSERDFYNEQFF. CDR3 DNA sequence: TGTGCCAGCAGTGAACGGGACTTCTACAATGAGCAGTTCTTC.

This clone was counted once. This rearrangement joins TRBV11-2 to TRBJ2-7, with 14 positions matching TRBD2. J gave up 5 bases and V 4 bases, and 4 bases lay outside the gene matches. CDR3 size: 15 residues. Germline values: CDR1 SGHAT, CDR2 FQNNGV. DNA of the CDR3: TGTGCCAGCAGCTCCTGGACTAGCGGGAGGAACGAGCAGTACTTC. Translation: CASSSWTSGRNEQYF. The variable domain in full, completed from reference TRBV11-2 and TRBJ2-7, reads EAGVAQSPRYKIIEKRQSVAFWCNPISGHATLYWYQQILGQGPKLLIQFQNNGVVDDSQLPKDRFSAERLKGVDSTLKIQPAKLEDSAVYLCASSSWTSGRNEQYFGPGTRLTVT.

The rearrangement links TRBV19 to TRBJ2-1, with a possible D match to TRBD2 (6 bases). V lost 3 bases to trimming and J lost 0 bases, with 12 bases between them. The CDR3 length is 16 residues. Looked up from germline, CDR1 is LNHDA and CDR2 is SQIVND (reference sequence). This chain's CDR3 is CASSIFPEGSYNEQFF. As DNA, the CDR3 is TGTGCCAGTAGTATTTTTCCGGAGGGCTCCTACAATGAGCAGTTCTTC.

This clone was seen a handful of times. This chain links TRBV27 with TRBJ2-7; 9 bases fit TRBD2. This CDR3 comprises 15 residues. V was pared by 4 bases and J by 5 bases, with 9 bases of the junction left unmatched. The germline V gene encodes CDR1 MNHEY and CDR2 SMNVEV (reference sequence). CDR3 loop: CASSSPLAGTHEQYF. DNA for the CDR3: TGTGCCAGCAGTTCCCCGCTAGCGGGGACCCACGAGCAGTACTTC.

The chain carries TRBV11-3 and TRBJ2-5; TRBD1 matches at 12 bases. Trimming at V came to 4 bases and at J to 4 bases, leaving 4 bases not matched to a gene. The CDR3 consists of 15 residues. Germline CDR1 SGHNT, CDR2 YENEEA. The CDR3 sequence: CASSSGTGGRETQYF. CDR3 nucleotide sequence: TGTGCCAGCAGCTCAGGGACAGGGGGCCGAGAGACCCAGTACTTC.

This chain uses TRBV25-1 with TRBJ2-3, with TRBD2 matching 10 bases. Unmatched junction bases numbered 10, after V lost 7 bases and J lost 6 bases. The CDR3 length is 15 residues. CDR1 is MGHDK, CDR2 SYGVNS, per germline. CDR3 in DNA: TGTGCCAGCACACTGGGGGCTAGCGGGAGTGATACGCAGTATTTT. Translating gives CASTLGASGSDTQYF. Drawing the rest from reference TRBV25-1 and TRBJ2-3, the complete variable domain is EADIYQTPRYLVIGTGKKITLECSQTMGHDKMYWYQQDPGMELHLIHYSYGVNSTEKGDLSSESTVSRIRTEHFPLTLESARPSHTSQYLCASTLGASGSDTQYFGPGTRLTVL.

This chain connects TRBV6-5 to TRBJ2-5; tentative D call: TRBD2 (5 bases). V shed 6 bases and J shed 3 bases, with 11 bases lying between them. This CDR3 is 13 amino acids long. Per the germline V gene, CDR1 is MNHEY and CDR2 is SVGAGI. The CDR3 DNA follows: TGTGCCAGCAGAAGCCTAGCCGAAGAGACCCAGTACTTC. It specifies CASRSLAEETQYF.

The chain links TRBV11-2 to TRBJ2-3; D is unresolved. V lost 5 bases and J lost 7, with 7 bases in between. The germline gives CDR1 SGHAT, CDR2 FQNNGV. This CDR3 has 11 amino acids. The DNA of the CDR3 is TGTGCCAGCAGCCCAGCGTATACGCAGTATTTT. Protein product: CASSPAYTQYF.

This sequence joins TRBV28 and TRBJ2-1, with D possibly matching TRBD2 (6 bases). V dropped 4 bases and J dropped 5 bases, with 21 bases sitting between them. The CDR3 sequence is 17 residues long. Germline assignment: CDR1 MDHEN and CDR2 SYDVKM. This CDR3 reads CASSSQAKGLANNEQFF. Here the CDR3 DNA reads TGTGCCAGCAGTTCACAGGCCAAGGGACTGGCTAACAATGAGCAGTTCTTC. The whole variable domain, filled in from reference TRBV28 and TRBJ2-1, reads DVKVTQSSRYLVKRTGEKVFLECVQDMDHENMFWYRQDPGLGLRLIYFSYDVKMKEKGDIPEGYSVSREKKERFSLILESASTNQTSMYLCASSSQAKGLANNEQFFGPGTRLTVL.

The chain employs TRBV10-3 and TRBJ2-5; no reliable D call. CDR1 and CDR2 from the germline V gene are ENHRY and SYGVKD. The CDR3 loop spans 13 amino acids. Trimming removed 3 bases from V and 4 bases from J, with 9 bases in between. The CDR3 DNA reads as TGTGCCATCAGTGACCAGTCAGGAGAGACCCAGTACTTC. This gives the protein CAISDQSGETQYF.

The chain is built from TRBV13 and TRBJ2-7; 7 nucleotides match TRBD1. The CDR3 is 13 residues long. Losses at the gene ends were 5 bases for V and 2 bases for J; bases not matched to a gene: 3. CDR1 is PRHDT, CDR2 FYEKMQ, per germline (reference sequence). CDR3 region: CASSQGVAYEQYF. CDR3 sequence (DNA): TGTGCCAGCAGCCAGGGGGTCGCCTACGAGCAGTACTTC.

CDR3 region: CASSIHRLAGGAQETQYF. The CDR3 nucleotides are TGTGCCAGTAGTATCCACCGACTAGCGGGAGGAGCGCAAGAGACCCAGTACTTC. The chain employs TRBV19 and TRBJ2-5, with 13 bases that match TRBD2. J gave up 2 bases and V 3 bases, and 9 bases lay outside the gene matches. Per germline, CDR1 LNHDA and CDR2 SQIVND (reference sequence). The CDR3 is 18 residues long. Drawing the rest from reference TRBV19 and TRBJ2-5, the complete variable domain is DGGITQSPKYLFRKEGQNVTLSCEQNLNHDAMYWYRQDPGQGLRLIYYSQIVNDFQKGDIAEGYSVSREKKESFPLTVTSAQKNPTAFYLCASSIHRLAGGAQETQYFGPGTRLLVL.

The chain is built from TRBV7-8 and TRBJ2-5, with 12 bases lining up with TRBD2. Germline loops: CDR1 SGHVS, CDR2 FQNEAQ. The CDR3 is 16 amino acids. V gave up 7 bases and J gave up 4 bases; unmatched junction bases: 10. CDR3 bases: TGTGCCAGCACCACCGGCCTAGCGGGAGGGGGAGAGACCCAGTACTTC. This translates into CASTTGLAGGGETQYF.

This clone was seen a single time. The V gene is TRBV5-4, the J gene TRBJ2-1, with D possibly TRBD2 on 5 matching bases. With 0 bases removed from V and 5 bases from J, the gap between germline ends came to 12 bases. The CDR3 extends over 15 amino acids. Germline values: CDR1 SGHNT, CDR2 YYREEE (reference sequence). The CDR3 coding sequence is TGTGCCAGCAGCTTGGGCGAAGGACTTCACAATGAGCAGTTCTTC. This sequence encodes CASSLGEGLHNEQFF.

The genes are TRBV30 and TRBJ1-2; D is uncertain. Germline V lookup: CDR1 GTSNPN, CDR2 SVGIG (reference sequence). The CDR3 is made up of 12 amino acids. Deletions cut 2 bases from V and 4 bases from J, with 8 bases between. CDR3 residues: CAWSREGYGYTF. The CDR3 DNA reads as TGTGCCTGGAGTCGGGAAGGCTATGGCTACACCTTC.